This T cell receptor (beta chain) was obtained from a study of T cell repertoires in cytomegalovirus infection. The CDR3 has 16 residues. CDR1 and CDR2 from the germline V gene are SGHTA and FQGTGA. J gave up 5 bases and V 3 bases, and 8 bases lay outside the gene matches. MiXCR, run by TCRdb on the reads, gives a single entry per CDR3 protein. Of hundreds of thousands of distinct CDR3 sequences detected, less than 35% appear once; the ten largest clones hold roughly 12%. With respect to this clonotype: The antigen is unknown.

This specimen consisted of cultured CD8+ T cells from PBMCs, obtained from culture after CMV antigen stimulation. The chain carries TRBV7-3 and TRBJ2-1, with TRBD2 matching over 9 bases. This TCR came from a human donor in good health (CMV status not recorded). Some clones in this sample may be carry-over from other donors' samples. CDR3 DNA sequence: TGTGCCAGCAGCTTGGGACTAGCCCTTCCTAACAATGAGCAGTTCTTC. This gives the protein CASSLGLALPNNEQFF.